The clone carrying this T cell receptor (beta chain) was detected only a few times. Its antigen is not known. Researchers ran the PCR with 60 Vbeta and 13 Jbeta primers. TCRdb's copy holds only in-frame clones and misses some; the assay was immunoSEQ multiplex PCR. The table shows 100,000 to 150,000 clones, with about four fifths occurring only once. These donors, healthy bone marrow donors, were studied. This specimen belongs to a study of cytomegalovirus exposure and HLA in healthy donors. Notes on the study in general: Within a later analysis, the majority of CMV-associated TCR beta chains appeared HLA-restricted. In the analysis, some V segments, TRBV6-2 and TRBV6-3 included, were excluded as indistinguishable. The likely origin of a cluster of highly shared sequence variants was a sequencing artifact.

Losses at the gene ends were 3 bases for V and 2 bases for J; bases not matched to a gene: 1. Germline V gene sequence: CDR1 SGHTS, CDR2 YDEGEE. This CDR3 comprises 13 residues. The clonotype originates from a woman aged 60-75 years in good health and CMV-seropositive. The chain combines TRBV5-8 with TRBJ2-5, with 7 nucleotides matching TRBD1. Source material: PBMCs. CDR3 residues: CASSWDRQETQYF. DNA of the CDR3: TGTGCCAGCAGCTGGGACAGACAAGAGACCCAGTACTTC. The full variable domain, completed using reference TRBV5-8 and TRBJ2-5, is EAGVTQSPTHLIKTRGQQATLRCSPISGHTSVYWYQQALGLGLQFLLWYDEGEERNRGNFPPRFSGRQFPNYSSELNVNALELEDSALYLCASSWDRQETQYFGPGTRLLVL.